This TCR beta chain is drawn from a study of CD8 T cells in ankylosing spondylitis. Study-wide results and limits: Apparently characteristic of ankylosing spondylitis blood was a TCR beta motif (about eight highly homologous variants). Earlier literature documents some of the motif variants in reactive arthritis synovial fluid and blood. The study looked at matched synovial fluid samples from ankylosing spondylitis patients. Disease-linked clones were reported to be significantly enriched there.

V dropped 4 bases and J dropped 6; count of bases not matched to a gene: 9. Germline CDR1 is SGHTA and CDR2 is FQGNSA. There are 16 residues in the CDR3. Making use of molecular barcodes, quantitative 5'-RACE generated TCR beta libraries. One entry per CDR3 protein results from TCRdb running MiXCR on the 5' RACE reads. The repertoire holds under 450,000 distinct CDR3 sequences, with 17% as singletons. Of note for this clonotype: The target antigen is unknown.

This receptor was obtained from a male donor with ankylosing spondylitis. The sequenced material came from blood, either unsorted or a sorted T cell fraction (not recorded which). This sequence joins TRBV7-2 and TRBJ2-7; the match to TRBD2 covers 13 bases. The DNA for the CDR3 is TGTGCCAGCAGCTCGCATCCGGGACTAGCGGGAACCGAGCAGTACTTC. Encoded protein: CASSSHPGLAGTEQYF.